The 29 T cell receptor beta chains listed next were all sequenced from one sample in a study of T cells in localized non-small cell lung cancer. Some clones are missing from TCRdb's copy, which holds only in-frame ones; the method was immunoSEQ multiplex PCR. The sample includes about 76,000 clones, 84% of them seen just once. The sample was peripheral blood, taken before any cancer treatment. The receptors were gathered from a female donor older than 55 with stage I lung adenocarcinoma.

The V call is TRBV5-5, the J call TRBJ2-7; TRBD2 matches 11 bases. Germline CDR1 reads SGHKS; CDR2 reads YYEKEE (reference sequence). There are 13 residues in the CDR3. Trimming removed 7 bases from V and 5 bases from J; junction bases left unmatched: 5. CDR3 loop: CASLTSGINEQYF. The CDR3 bases are TGTGCCAGCCTGACTAGCGGGATCAACGAGCAGTACTTC.

This clone was seen more than once but under ten times. The rearrangement uses TRBV7-2 and TRBJ1-1; D unclear. Trimming pared 7 bases from V and 1 base from J, leaving 13 bases between. The CDR3 totals 14 residues. CDR1 SGHTA and CDR2 FQGNSA come from the germline V gene. The CDR3 DNA reads TGTGCCAGCACCCCCGGGTCGGCGAACACTGAAGCTTTCTTT. Protein sequence: CASTPGSANTEAFF. The variable domain in full, completed from reference TRBV7-2 and TRBJ1-1, reads GAGVSQSPSNKVTEKGKDVELRCDPISGHTALYWYRQSLGQGLEFLIYFQGNSAPDKSGLPSDRFSAERTGGSVSTLTIQRTQQEDSAVYLCASTPGSANTEAFFGQGTRLTVV.

In nucleotides, the CDR3 is TGTGCCAGCAGTGAAGCGATTAACAGGCTCAATTCACCCCTCCACTTT. Amino acid sequence: CASSEAINRLNSPLHF. V gene TRBV6-1 combines with J gene TRBJ1-6; a weak D match, TRBD1 (5 bases). Germline lookup yields CDR1 MNHNS and CDR2 SASEGT. This CDR3 is built from 16 residues. Trimming cost V 0 bases and J 7 bases, with 13 bases left between them.

The gene calls are TRBV5-1 and TRBJ2-2; perhaps TRBD1 as D (6 bases). Germline CDR1 SGHRS, CDR2 YFSETQ. The CDR3 length is 16 residues. V lost 2 bases and J 0 bases, leaving 11 bases between the germline ends. The CDR3 loop reads CASSLQGHTNTGELFF. DNA of the CDR3: TGCGCCAGCAGCTTACAGGGACACACGAACACCGGGGAGCTGTTTTTT.

The chain employs TRBV5-1 and TRBJ2-2, with 9 nucleotides matching TRBD2. Germline values: CDR1 SGHRS, CDR2 YFSETQ. V lost 4 bases, J lost 6 bases, and 4 bases stayed unmatched. The CDR3 contains 14 residues. CDR3 nucleotides: TGCGCCAGCAGCGGGGTAGCGGGAGCCGGGGAGCTGTTTTTT. It translates to CASSGVAGAGELFF.

The chain has TRBV27 and TRBJ2-5, with 7 positions matching TRBD2. This CDR3 comprises 14 residues. V gave up 2 bases and J gave up 2 bases; unmatched junction bases: 2. In germline, CDR1 is MNHEY, CDR2 SMNVEV (reference sequence). This chain's CDR3 is CASSLRTSQETQYF. The CDR3 nucleotides are TGTGCCAGCAGTTTAAGGACTAGTCAAGAGACCCAGTACTTC.

V and J are TRBV7-8 and TRBJ1-3; no reliable D call. Germline CDR1 is SGHVS and CDR2 is FQNEAQ. Trimming left V 0 bases short and J 6 bases short, with 9 bases between. The CDR3 consists of 14 residues. CDR3 in amino acids: CASSLAGRENTIYF. For the CDR3, the DNA is TGTGCCAGCAGCTTAGCAGGGAGAGAAAACACCATATATTTT.

The chain joins TRBV4-1 to TRBJ2-3; 8 bases fit TRBD1. CDR3 size: 16 residues. Unmatched junction bases numbered 6, after V lost 3 bases and J lost 1 base. CDR1 is MGHRA and CDR2 is YSYEKL in the germline V gene. The CDR3 protein is CASSHARDRRTDTQYF. The CDR3 DNA reads as TGCGCCAGCAGCCATGCCCGGGACAGGCGCACAGATACGCAGTATTTT.

The chain is built from TRBV29-1 and TRBJ1-4; 11 nucleotides agree with TRBD1. CDR3 length equals 14 residues. The ends lost 5 bases at V and 4 bases at J; junction bases unmatched: 3. CDR1 is SQVTM, CDR2 ANQGSEA, per germline. CDR3 DNA: TGCAGCGTTTGGACAGGGGGCGGTAATGAAAAACTGTTTTTT. Translation: CSVWTGGGNEKLFF.

The chain is built from TRBV29-1 and TRBJ2-1, with 8 bases fitting TRBD2. Germline V CDR1 and CDR2: SQVTM, ANQGSEA. The CDR3 is made up of 14 amino acids. The trim removed 3 bases at V and 9 bases at J, leaving 10 bases unmatched. The CDR3 spells CSVDAPGTRSEQFF. The CDR3 DNA is TGCAGCGTTGATGCCCCCGGGACTAGGAGTGAGCAGTTCTTC.

The J gene is TRBJ2-5, the V gene TRBV10-2; TRBD2 is a possible D gene (5 bases). Germline V CDR1 and CDR2: WSHSY, SAAADI. V gave up 9 bases and J gave up 4 bases, with 12 bases separating them. The CDR3 contains 12 residues. CDR3 sequence (DNA): TGCGCCAGTGTCGGGGTCGGAGAGACCCAGTACTTC. Translated: CASVGVGETQYF.

The chain joins TRBV2 to TRBJ2-2, with D maybe TRBD1 (5 bases). The CDR3 runs to 16 residues. V lost 4 bases to trimming and J lost 0 bases, with 12 bases between them. Germline-derived CDR1 and CDR2 are SNHLY and FYNNEI. This CDR3 reads CASSVDSLTNTGELFF. The CDR3 coding sequence is TGTGCCAGCAGTGTAGACAGCCTAACGAACACCGGGGAGCTGTTTTTT.

The chain is built from TRBV5-6 and TRBJ2-5, with D perhaps TRBD2 (6 bases). The CDR3 length is 14 residues. Per the germline V gene, CDR1 is SGHDT and CDR2 is YYEEEE. V lost 6 bases and J 4 bases, leaving 16 bases between the germline ends. The chain's CDR3 is CASNPRVGGETQYF. CDR3 nucleotide sequence: TGTGCCAGCAACCCCCGGGTGGGGGGAGAGACCCAGTACTTC. Using reference TRBV5-6 and TRBJ2-5 for the parts outside the CDR3, the full variable domain is DAGVTQSPTHLIKTRGQQVTLRCSPKSGHDTVSWYQQALGQGPQFIFQYYEEEERQRGNFPDRFSGHQFPNYSSELNVNALLLGDSALYLCASNPRVGGETQYFGPGTRLLVL.

The chain has TRBV7-3 and TRBJ2-3, with 9 nucleotides matching TRBD2. After removal of 5 bases from V and 5 bases from J, the junction contained 5 bases not matched to a gene. Germline CDR1 is SGHTA and CDR2 is FQGTGA. This CDR3 contains 14 residues. The CDR3 region is CASSPGLAVDTQYF. The CDR3 coding sequence is TGTGCCAGCAGCCCGGGACTAGCTGTAGATACGCAGTATTTT.

Only one count was recorded for this clone. The rearrangement joins TRBV23-1 to TRBJ2-5, with D possibly TRBD2 on 5 matching bases. TRBV23-1 is an ORF; its function is uncertain. This CDR3 has 15 residues. V dropped 4 bases and J dropped 5 bases, with 17 bases sitting between them. The CDR3 DNA follows: TGCGCCAGCAGTCCGACGGCGGAGGTTGTTGAGACCCAGTACTTC. It yields the protein CASSPTAEVVETQYF.

This clone was seen a handful of times. The chain links TRBV4-1 to TRBJ1-1; tentative D call: TRBD1 (6 bases). The germline V gene has CDR1 MGHRA and CDR2 YSYEKL. This CDR3 is 14 amino acids long. V was shortened by 4 bases and J by 3 bases, with 12 bases between the two germline ends. CDR3 coding DNA: TGCGCCAGCAGCCCGGCGAGGGGGGACACTGAAGCTTTCTTT. Translated, it gives CASSPARGDTEAFF.

The chain has TRBV7-2 and TRBJ2-5; 14 nucleotides align to TRBD2. The CDR3 consists of 17 residues. Per germline, CDR1 SGHTA and CDR2 FQGNSA. V lost 0 bases to trimming and J lost 7 bases; unmatched junction nucleotides: 7. In nucleotides, the CDR3 is TGTGCCAGCAGCTTAGCGGGGGGACTAGCGGGAGTGGGGACCCAGTACTTC. The encoded protein is CASSLAGGLAGVGTQYF.

V and J are TRBV28 and TRBJ2-1; 7 bases align to TRBD2. The junction had 14 bases not matched to a gene; V was cut back by 6 bases and J by 6 bases. Germline assignment: CDR1 MDHEN and CDR2 SYDVKM. The CDR3 is 16 residues long. DNA of the CDR3: TGTGCCAGCAGCTCCTGTACGGCGGGAGAGTGCAATGAGCAGTTCTTC. Encoded protein: CASSSCTAGECNEQFF.

This chain uses TRBV21-1 with TRBJ2-7; the D call in the table, TRBD1, was not verified against the DNA. TRBV21-1 is classified as a pseudogene. This CDR3 contains 14 residues. The CDR3 loop is CASSPTGDPFEQYF. The CDR3 coding sequence is TGTGCCAGCAGCCCCACAGGGGACCCTTTCGAGCAGTACTTC.

In this sample, this clone turned up a few times. The V gene is TRBV2, the J gene TRBJ1-2; D gene ambiguous. This CDR3 comprises 14 residues. Trimming left V 4 bases short and J 1 base short, with 10 bases between. The germline V gene encodes CDR1 SNHLY and CDR2 FYNNEI. CDR3: CASSGDSYNYGYTF. Here the CDR3 DNA reads TGTGCCAGCAGTGGAGACTCTTATAACTATGGCTACACCTTC.

This sequence joins TRBV5-1 and TRBJ1-3; D gene ambiguous. The CDR3 spans 16 residues. The germline gives CDR1 SGHRS, CDR2 YFSETQ. Trimming left V 3 bases short and J 4 bases short, with 17 bases between. The DNA for the CDR3 is TGCGCCAGCAGCTGGGCCACTCCGGGCCTAGGAAACACCATATATTTT. It specifies CASSWATPGLGNTIYF.

V usage is TRBV19 and J usage is TRBJ2-1; TRBD2 might be the D (6 bases). CDR3 size: 14 residues. Deletions cut 1 base from V and 6 bases from J, with 10 bases between. In germline, CDR1 is LNHDA, CDR2 SQIVND (reference sequence). This CDR3 reads CASSIGLEFNEQFF. DNA for the CDR3: TGTGCCAGTAGTATAGGACTAGAGTTCAATGAGCAGTTCTTC.

The chain combines TRBV5-4 with TRBJ2-7; 7 positions match TRBD2. Trimming cost V 4 bases and J 3 bases; bases outside gene matches: 16. Germline CDR1 reads SGHNT; CDR2 reads YYREEE (reference sequence). This CDR3 is 17 amino acids long. CDR3 sequence: CASSAQGGGPPFYEQYF. CDR3 nucleotides: TGTGCCAGCAGCGCGCAAGGCGGGGGTCCTCCTTTCTACGAGCAGTACTTC.

The chain is built from TRBV7-2 and TRBJ2-5, with 7 bases aligning to TRBD1. V was clipped by 5 bases and J by 4 bases; unmatched bases: 7. From germline, CDR1 is SGHTA and CDR2 FQGNSA. This CDR3 comprises 14 residues. The CDR3 spells CASSRDRVLETQYF. Here the CDR3 DNA reads TGTGCCAGCAGCCGCGACAGGGTCTTAGAGACCCAGTACTTC.

Comment on this clone: The junction departs from germline at one end; a sequencing error may be responsible. The chain is built from TRBV19 and TRBJ1-1; TRBD1 agrees at 12 bases. The CDR3 runs 17 residues. Germline-derived CDR1 and CDR2 are LNHDA and SQIVND (reference sequence). The CDR3 sequence is CASRIVPGQGANTEAFF. In DNA form, the CDR3 reads TGTGCCAGTAGGATAGTCCCGGGACAGGGGGCGAACACTGAAGCTTTCTTT.

Details on this clone: This specimen includes other DNA sequences encoding the same CDR3. The V and J genes are TRBV12-5 and TRBJ2-1; D gene unclear. V was pared by 0 bases and J by 9 bases, with 6 bases between. This CDR3 is 12 amino acids long. CDR1 and CDR2 from the germline V gene are LGHNT and FRNRAP. The DNA for the CDR3 is TGTGCTAGTGGTTTGGTCGGTCTTGAGCAGTTCTTC. This encodes CASGLVGLEQFF.

The J gene is TRBJ2-7, the V gene TRBV9; 10 nucleotides line up with TRBD2. The V gene's germline CDR1 is SGDLS and CDR2 YYNGEE. This CDR3 is 15 amino acids long. The trim removed 0 bases at V and 6 bases at J, leaving 6 bases unmatched. The CDR3 nucleotides are TGTGCCAGCAGCGTAGCAAGCGGGGGGGCCTCCGAGCAGTACTTC. Encoded protein: CASSVASGGASEQYF.

The chain has TRBV27 and TRBJ2-6; 15 positions agree with TRBD2. The CDR3 runs 20 residues. Trimming took 2 bases from V and 0 from J; bases not matched to a gene: 5. Germline CDR1 MNHEY, CDR2 SMNVEV (reference sequence). The CDR3 here is CASSLVGLAGGFSGANVLTF. The CDR3 bases are TGTGCCAGCAGTTTAGTGGGACTAGCGGGGGGATTCTCTGGGGCCAACGTCCTGACTTTC.

The chain has TRBV10-3 and TRBJ2-7; D is ambiguous. The V end lost 5 bases, the J end lost 0 bases, and 14 bases lay between the germline ends. CDR3 length: 15 residues. Germline values: CDR1 ENHRY, CDR2 SYGVKD. The CDR3 DNA reads as TGTGCCATCAGTTTGGATGCCCGGAGCTCCTACGAGCAGTACTTC. Translating gives CAISLDARSSYEQYF.